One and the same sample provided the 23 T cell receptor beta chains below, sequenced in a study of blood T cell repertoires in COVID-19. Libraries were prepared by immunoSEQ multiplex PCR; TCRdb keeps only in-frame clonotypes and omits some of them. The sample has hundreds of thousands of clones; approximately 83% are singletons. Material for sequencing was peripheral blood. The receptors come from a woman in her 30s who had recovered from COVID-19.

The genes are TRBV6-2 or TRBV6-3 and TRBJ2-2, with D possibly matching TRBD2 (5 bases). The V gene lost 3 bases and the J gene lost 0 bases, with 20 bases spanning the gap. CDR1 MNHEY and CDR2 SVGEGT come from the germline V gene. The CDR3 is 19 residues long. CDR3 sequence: CASSYRLGQSGPNTGELFF. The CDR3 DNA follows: TGTGCCAGCAGTTATCGCTTGGGCCAGAGCGGACCGAACACCGGGGAGCTGTTTTTT.

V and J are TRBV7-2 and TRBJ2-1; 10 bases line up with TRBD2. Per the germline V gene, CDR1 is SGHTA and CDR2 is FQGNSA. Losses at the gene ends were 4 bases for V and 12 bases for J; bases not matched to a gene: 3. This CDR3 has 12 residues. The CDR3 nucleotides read TGTGCCAGCAGCTCTCTAGCGGGAGTGCAGTTCTTC. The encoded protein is CASSSLAGVQFF.

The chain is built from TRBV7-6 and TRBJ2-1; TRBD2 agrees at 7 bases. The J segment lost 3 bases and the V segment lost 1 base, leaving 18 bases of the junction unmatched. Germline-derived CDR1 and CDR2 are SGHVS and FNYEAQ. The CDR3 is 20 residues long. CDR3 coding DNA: TGTGCCAGCAGCTTAGTCCTTAGCGGGTCGCGTCACAATAACTACAATGAGCAGTTCTTC. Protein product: CASSLVLSGSRHNNYNEQFF.

In nucleotides, the CDR3 is TGTGCCAGCAGTACTAGCTTCGAGCAGTACTTC. Protein sequence: CASSTSFEQYF. The chain joins TRBV2 to TRBJ2-7; possibly TRBD2 for D (6 bases). The ends were cut back, 5 bases at V and 6 bases at J, with 8 bases in the middle. CDR3 size: 11 residues. The germline V gene encodes CDR1 SNHLY and CDR2 FYNNEI.

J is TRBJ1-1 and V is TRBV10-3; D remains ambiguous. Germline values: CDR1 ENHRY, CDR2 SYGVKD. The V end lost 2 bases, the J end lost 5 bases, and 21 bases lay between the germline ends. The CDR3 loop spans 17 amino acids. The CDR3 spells CAISEGERNWGSTEAFF. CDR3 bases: TGTGCCATCAGTGAGGGGGAGCGGAACTGGGGTAGTACTGAAGCTTTCTTT.

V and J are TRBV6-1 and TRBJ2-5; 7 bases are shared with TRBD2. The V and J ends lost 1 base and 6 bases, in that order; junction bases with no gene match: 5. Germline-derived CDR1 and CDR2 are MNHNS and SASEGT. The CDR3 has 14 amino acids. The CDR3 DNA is TGTGCCAGCAGTGAAGGGGCGGGAGATAAGACCCAGTACTTC. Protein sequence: CASSEGAGDKTQYF.

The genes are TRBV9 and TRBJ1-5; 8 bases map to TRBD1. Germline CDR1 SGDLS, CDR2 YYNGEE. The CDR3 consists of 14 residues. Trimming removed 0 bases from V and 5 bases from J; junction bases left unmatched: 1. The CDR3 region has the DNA TGTGCCAGCAGCGTAGGGGACAGGTATCAGCCCCAGCATTTT. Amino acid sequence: CASSVGDRYQPQHF.

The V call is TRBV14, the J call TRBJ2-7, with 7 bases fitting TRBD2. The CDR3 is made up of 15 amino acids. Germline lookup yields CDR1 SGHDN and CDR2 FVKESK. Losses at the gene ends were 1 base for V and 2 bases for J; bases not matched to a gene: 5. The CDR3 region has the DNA TGTGCCAGCAGCCAAGGCGCGGGGGTAACCTACGAGCAGTACTTC. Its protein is CASSQGAGVTYEQYF.

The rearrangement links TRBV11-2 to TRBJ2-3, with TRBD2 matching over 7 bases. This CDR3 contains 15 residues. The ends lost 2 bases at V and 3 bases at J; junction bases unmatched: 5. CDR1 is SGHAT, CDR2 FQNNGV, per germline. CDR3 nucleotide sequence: TGTGCCAGCAGCTTAAGCGGGATAGGTACAGATACGCAGTATTTT. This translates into CASSLSGIGTDTQYF.

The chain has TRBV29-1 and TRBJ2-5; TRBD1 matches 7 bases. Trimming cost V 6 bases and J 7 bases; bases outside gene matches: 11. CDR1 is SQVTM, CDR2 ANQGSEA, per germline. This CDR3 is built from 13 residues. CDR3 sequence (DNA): TGCAGCGTGGGACAGCCTCAACATCGGACCCAGTACTTC. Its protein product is CSVGQPQHRTQYF.

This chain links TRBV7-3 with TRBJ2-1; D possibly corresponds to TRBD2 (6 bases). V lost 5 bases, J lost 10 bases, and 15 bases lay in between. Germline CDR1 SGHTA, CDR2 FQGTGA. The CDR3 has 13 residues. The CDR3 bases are TGTGCCAGCAGCGCGGGACTTTCCCAGGAGCAGTTCTTC. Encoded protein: CASSAGLSQEQFF.

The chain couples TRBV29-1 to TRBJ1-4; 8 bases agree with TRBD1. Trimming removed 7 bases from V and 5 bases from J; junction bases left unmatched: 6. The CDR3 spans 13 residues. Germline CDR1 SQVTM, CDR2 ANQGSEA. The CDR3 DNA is TGCAGCGGTTCGACAGGGGACAATGAAAAACTGTTTTTT. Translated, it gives CSGSTGDNEKLFF.

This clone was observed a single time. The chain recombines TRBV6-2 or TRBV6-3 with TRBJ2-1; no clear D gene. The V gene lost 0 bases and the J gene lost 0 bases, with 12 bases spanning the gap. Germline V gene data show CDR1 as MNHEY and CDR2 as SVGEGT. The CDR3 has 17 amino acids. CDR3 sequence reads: CASSYSMVKSSYNEQFF. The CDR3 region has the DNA TGTGCCAGCAGTTACTCGATGGTTAAGAGCTCCTACAATGAGCAGTTCTTC.

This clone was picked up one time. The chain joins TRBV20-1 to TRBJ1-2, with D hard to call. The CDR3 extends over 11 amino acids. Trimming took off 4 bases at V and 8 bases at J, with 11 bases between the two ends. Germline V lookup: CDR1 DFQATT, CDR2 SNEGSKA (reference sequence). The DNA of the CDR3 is TGCAGTGCTAAGCCGGTATCCGGCTACACCTTC. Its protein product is CSAKPVSGYTF.

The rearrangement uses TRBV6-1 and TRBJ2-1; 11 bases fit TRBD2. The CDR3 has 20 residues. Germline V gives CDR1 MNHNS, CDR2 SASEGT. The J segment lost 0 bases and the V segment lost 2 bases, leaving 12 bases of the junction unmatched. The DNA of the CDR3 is TGTGCCAGCAGTGAATCACTAGCGGGAGCTAAGCCCTCCTCCTACAATGAGCAGTTCTTC. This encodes CASSESLAGAKPSSYNEQFF.

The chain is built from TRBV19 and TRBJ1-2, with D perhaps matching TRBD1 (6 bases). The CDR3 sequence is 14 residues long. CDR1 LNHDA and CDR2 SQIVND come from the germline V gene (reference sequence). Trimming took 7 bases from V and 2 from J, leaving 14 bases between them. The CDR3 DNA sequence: TGTGCCAGTAAGCCTAGAACAGGGAACTATGGCTACACCTTC. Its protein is CASKPRTGNYGYTF. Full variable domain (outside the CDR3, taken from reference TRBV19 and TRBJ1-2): DGGITQSPKYLFRKEGQNVTLSCEQNLNHDAMYWYRQDPGQGLRLIYYSQIVNDFQKGDIAEGYSVSREKKESFPLTVTSAQKNPTAFYLCASKPRTGNYGYTFGSGTRLTVV.

Here the CDR3 reads CASSLTGQDTQYF. Written as DNA, the CDR3 is TGTGCCAGCAGTTTAACAGGGCAGGATACGCAGTATTTT. The chain couples TRBV27 to TRBJ2-3; perhaps TRBD1 as D (6 bases). The CDR3 extends over 13 amino acids. Trimming shortened V by 2 bases and J by 6 bases, and 9 bases separated the two germline ends. Germline V gives CDR1 MNHEY, CDR2 SMNVEV (reference sequence).

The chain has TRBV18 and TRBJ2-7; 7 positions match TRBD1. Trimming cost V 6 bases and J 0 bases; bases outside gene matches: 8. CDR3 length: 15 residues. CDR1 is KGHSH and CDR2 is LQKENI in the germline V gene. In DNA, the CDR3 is TGTGCCAGCTCCCAGGGGACAGCGAGCTCCTACGAGCAGTACTTC. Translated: CASSQGTASSYEQYF. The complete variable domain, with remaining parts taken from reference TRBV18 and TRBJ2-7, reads NAGVMQNPRHLVRRRGQEARLRCSPMKGHSHVYWYRQLPEEGLKFMVYLQKENIIDESGMPKERFSAEFPKEGPSILRIQQVVRGDSAAYFCASSQGTASSYEQYFGPGTRLTVT.

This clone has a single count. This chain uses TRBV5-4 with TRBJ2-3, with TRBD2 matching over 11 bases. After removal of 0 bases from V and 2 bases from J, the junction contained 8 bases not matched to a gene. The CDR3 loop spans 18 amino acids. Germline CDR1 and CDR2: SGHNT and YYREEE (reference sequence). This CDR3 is CASSLAGLAGGPTDTQYF. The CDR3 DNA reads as TGTGCCAGCAGCTTGGCGGGGTTAGCGGGGGGGCCCACAGATACGCAGTATTTT.

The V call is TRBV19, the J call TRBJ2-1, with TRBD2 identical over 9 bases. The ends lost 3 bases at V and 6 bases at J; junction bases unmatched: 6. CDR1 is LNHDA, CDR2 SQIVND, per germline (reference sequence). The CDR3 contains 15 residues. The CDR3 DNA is TGTGCCAGTAGTATTTCTGCGGGGGGGCTCAATGAGCAGTTCTTC. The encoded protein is CASSISAGGLNEQFF.

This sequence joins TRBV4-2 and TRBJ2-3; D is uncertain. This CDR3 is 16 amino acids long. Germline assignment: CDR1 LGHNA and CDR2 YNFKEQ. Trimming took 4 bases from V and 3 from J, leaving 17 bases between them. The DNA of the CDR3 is TGTGCCAGCAGCCTTGACTTAATTAAGAGAACAGATACGCAGTATTTT. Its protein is CASSLDLIKRTDTQYF.

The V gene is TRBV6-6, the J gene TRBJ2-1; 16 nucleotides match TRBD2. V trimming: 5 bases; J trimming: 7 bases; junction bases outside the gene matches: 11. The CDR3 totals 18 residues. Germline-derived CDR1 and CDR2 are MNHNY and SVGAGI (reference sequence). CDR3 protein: CASSHTSGTSGRGNEQFF. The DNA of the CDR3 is TGTGCCAGCAGTCACACTTCCGGGACTAGCGGGAGGGGAAATGAGCAGTTCTTC.

The CDR3, as DNA: TGTGCCAGCAGCGTAGCGTGGCCCTACAATGAGCAGTTCTTC. As protein: CASSVAWPYNEQFF. The chain recombines TRBV9 with TRBJ2-1; D is ambiguous. Trimming left V 0 bases short and J 2 bases short, with 6 bases between. The length of the CDR3 is 14 residues. Germline CDR1 SGDLS, CDR2 YYNGEE.